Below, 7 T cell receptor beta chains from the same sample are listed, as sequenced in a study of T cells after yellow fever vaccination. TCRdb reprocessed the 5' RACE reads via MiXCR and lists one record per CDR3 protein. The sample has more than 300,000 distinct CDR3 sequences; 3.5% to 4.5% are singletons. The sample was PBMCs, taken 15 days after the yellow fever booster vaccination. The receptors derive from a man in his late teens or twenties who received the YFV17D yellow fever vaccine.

CDR3 amino acids: CASRGGRGEGNGNQPQHF. CDR3 coding DNA: TGTGCCAGTAGAGGAGGCAGGGGTGAGGGGAATGGCAATCAGCCCCAGCATTTT. The rearrangement uses TRBV19 and TRBJ1-5, with D possibly TRBD1 on 6 matching bases. The V end lost 6 bases, the J end lost 2 bases, and 23 bases lay between the germline ends. The CDR3 sequence is 18 residues long. Germline CDR1 reads LNHDA; CDR2 reads SQIVND (reference sequence).

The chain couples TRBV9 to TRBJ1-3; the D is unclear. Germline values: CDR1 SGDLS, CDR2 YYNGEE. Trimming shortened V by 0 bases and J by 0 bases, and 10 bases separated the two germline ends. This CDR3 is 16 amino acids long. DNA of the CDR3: TGTGCCAGCAGCGTAGCTATGGGGTACTCTGGAAACACCATATATTTT. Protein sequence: CASSVAMGYSGNTIYF.

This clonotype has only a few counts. DNA of the CDR3: TGTGCCAGCAGCGCTTCCCAGGGTTTAACTTCGGATGGCTACACCTTC. It specifies CASSASQGLTSDGYTF. The rearrangement uses TRBV9 and TRBJ1-2, with D possibly matching TRBD1 (5 bases). V lost 3 bases and J lost 6, with 21 bases in between. The CDR3 contains 16 residues. Germline CDR1 and CDR2: SGDLS and YYNGEE.

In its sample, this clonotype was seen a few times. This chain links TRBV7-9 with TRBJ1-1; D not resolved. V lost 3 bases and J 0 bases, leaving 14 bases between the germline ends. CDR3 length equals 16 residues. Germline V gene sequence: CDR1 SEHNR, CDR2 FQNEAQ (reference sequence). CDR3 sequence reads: CASSFPGMIMNTEAFF. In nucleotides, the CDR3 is TGTGCCAGCAGCTTTCCCGGGATGATAATGAACACTGAAGCTTTCTTT.

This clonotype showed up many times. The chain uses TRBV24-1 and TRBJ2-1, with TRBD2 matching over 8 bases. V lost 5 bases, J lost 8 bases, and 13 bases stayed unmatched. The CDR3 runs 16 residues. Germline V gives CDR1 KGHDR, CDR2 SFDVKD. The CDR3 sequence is CATSAGGAVREDEQFF. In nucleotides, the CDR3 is TGTGCCACCAGTGCGGGAGGGGCAGTACGGGAAGATGAGCAGTTCTTC.

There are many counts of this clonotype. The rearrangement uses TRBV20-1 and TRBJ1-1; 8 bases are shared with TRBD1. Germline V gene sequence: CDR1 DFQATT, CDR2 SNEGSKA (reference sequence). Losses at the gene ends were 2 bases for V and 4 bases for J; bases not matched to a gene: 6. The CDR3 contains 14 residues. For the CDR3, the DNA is TGCAGTGCTAGACCCGACAGGGGTGTCACTGAAGCTTTCTTT. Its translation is CSARPDRGVTEAFF.

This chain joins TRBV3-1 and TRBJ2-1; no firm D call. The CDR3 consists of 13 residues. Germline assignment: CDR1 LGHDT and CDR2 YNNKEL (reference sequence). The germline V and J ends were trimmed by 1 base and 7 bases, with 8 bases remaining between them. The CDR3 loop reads CASSQGLKNEQFF. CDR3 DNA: TGTGCCAGCAGCCAAGGGCTAAAGAATGAGCAGTTCTTC.